This TCR beta chain is drawn from a study of OX40 agonist ivuxolimab in advanced cancers. With regard to the full study: Ivuxolimab, which targeted the costimulatory receptor OX40 (CD134), was an agonistic, fully human IgG2 monoclonal antibody. Intravenous ivuxolimab was administered to patients every 2 weeks at six dose levels: 0.01, 0.1, 0.3, 1.5, 3 and 10 mg/kg. Of the approximately 50 dose-escalation patients, hepatocellular carcinoma was present in approximately 20, melanoma in approximately 15, renal cell carcinoma in 9 and head and neck cancer in 9. In the dose-escalation cohort, 70% to 85% of patients were male, and the mean age was approximately 64 years, with a range of roughly 23 to 85. Prior anti-PD-1, anti-PD-L1 or anti-CTLA-4 therapy was permitted, and checkpoint inhibitors had been received by under 50% of dose-escalation patients. Partial responses were achieved by three dose-escalation patients, of whom one had hepatocellular carcinoma and two had cutaneous melanoma. The purpose of peripheral TCRbeta sequencing was to test whether ivuxolimab changed TCR sequence diversity and led to clonal T-cell expansion. The paper describes the monotherapy dose-escalation part (N of about 50 patients) of the phase I trial of ivuxolimab. General conclusions and limits of the study: In partial responders in the 0.1-3.0 mg/kg groups, normalized peripheral clonal expansion was found to be among the lowest, especially among CD8+ T cells. Low levels of normalized T-cell clonal expansion were also shown by some nonresponding patients. After ivuxolimab, more expanded clones were found on average in CD8+ T cells than in CD4+ T cells. At doses of 0.1 to 3.0 mg/kg, clonal expansion of both CD4+ and CD8+ blood T cells was observed from baseline to week 6. Which antigens the clonally expanded peripheral T cells were specific for was not determined.

Patients with autoimmune disease history or receiving systemic immunosuppression were excluded from the trial. In every dose cohort, peripheral blood was drawn for TCR sequencing at baseline, cycle 4 day 1, and cycle 7 day 1. The samples were taken from a phase I, first-in-human, multicenter, open-label dose-escalation trial of ivuxolimab. Adults with locally advanced or metastatic head and neck squamous cell, hepatocellular, melanoma or renal cell carcinoma were enrolled in the trial. CD4+ and CD8+ T cells were sorted separately from peripheral blood before TCR sequencing. The germline V gene specifies SGHVS as CDR1 and FNYEAQ as CDR2. Trimming accounts for 3 bases at V and 5 bases at J, while the number of junction bases matched to no gene is 6. The CDR3 spans 16 residues, from the cysteine through the phenylalanine. The DNA shown is the 48-base CDR3, in frame from base 1. Genomic DNA was isolated from the sorted cells so that the TCRbeta CDR3 region could be sequenced. TCRbeta CDR3 regions were sequenced using the immunoSEQ Assay. Sourced from immuneACCESS, this table was stored by TCRdb with only in-frame sequences that have V and J called. A share of the clones is absent; for the studies checked, an unresolved V gene accounts for under half, and the remainder has no known explanation. In all, the sample holds tens of thousands of clones, and roughly 83% of those were seen once. Around a fifth of the sample belongs to the ten largest clones.

This clone was picked up one time. Its antigen is not yet known. Qualities for individual bases were not recorded, and no much larger clone is one base off. This specimen consisted of CD4+ or CD8+ T cells sorted from blood, obtained in a trial of the OX40 agonist ivuxolimab. This chain joins TRBV7-6 to TRBJ1-4; 10 central nucleotides agree with TRBD1. The receptor was isolated from an adult with an advanced solid tumor such as melanoma, head and neck, liver or kidney cancer. In nucleotides, the sequence is TGTGCCAGCAGCTTTAATCCGGGACAGGGGAATGAAAAACTGTTTTTT. Translated, it reads CASSFNPGQGNEKLFF. The CDR3, completed at both ends by the reference TRBV7-6 and TRBJ1-4 genes, gives the full variable domain GAGVSQSPRYKVTKRGQDVALRCDPISGHVSLYWYRQALGQGPEFLTYFNYEAQQDKSGLPNDRFSAERPEGSISTLTIQRTEQRDSAMYRCASSFNPGQGNEKLFFGSGTQLSVL.